This TCR beta chain was found in a study of cytomegalovirus exposure and HLA in healthy donors. The CDR3 is 14 amino acids. From germline, CDR1 is MNHEY and CDR2 SVGAGI. Trimming at V came to 6 bases and at J to 3 bases, leaving 7 bases not matched to a gene. This PCR relied on a set of 60 Vbeta primers and 13 Jbeta primers. Using immunoSEQ multiplex PCR, the repertoire was profiled, and TCRdb retains in-frame clones only, with some absent. This sample yields 110,000 or so clones, of which 60% to 85% are seen a single time; approximately 12% belongs to the top ten. The rearrangement links TRBV6-5 to TRBJ2-7, with 8 positions matching TRBD1. The sample consisted of PBMCs. The sequence came from a woman between 35 and 50 years old in good health and CMV-seropositive. The CDR3 sequence: CASSHDRGVYEQYF. DNA of the CDR3: TGTGCCAGCAGCCACGACAGGGGTGTCTACGAGCAGTACTTC.